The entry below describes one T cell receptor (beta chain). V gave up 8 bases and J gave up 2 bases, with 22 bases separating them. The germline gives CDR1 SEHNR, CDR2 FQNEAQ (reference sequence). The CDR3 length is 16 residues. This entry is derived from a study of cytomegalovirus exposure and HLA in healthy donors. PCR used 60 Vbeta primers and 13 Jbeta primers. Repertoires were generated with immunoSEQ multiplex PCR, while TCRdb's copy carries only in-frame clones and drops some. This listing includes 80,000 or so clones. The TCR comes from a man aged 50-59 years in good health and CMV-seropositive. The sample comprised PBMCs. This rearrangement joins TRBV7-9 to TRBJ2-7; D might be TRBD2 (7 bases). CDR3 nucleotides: TGTGCCAGCGGGGGGGGGCCTAGGGGGACCCCCTACGAGCAGTACTTC. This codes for CASGGGPRGTPYEQYF.